A selection of T cell receptor beta chains follows, all from one sample in a study of blood T cell repertoires in COVID-19. Repertoires were generated with immunoSEQ multiplex PCR, while TCRdb's copy carries only in-frame clones and drops some. Of about 95,000 clones detected, under 90% appear once; the ten largest clones hold roughly 5.1%. Sequencing used peripheral blood. The receptors derive from a man in his sixties with COVID-19, enrolled during active disease. Both conserved end residues are part of each CDR3.

TRBJ2-3 | TRBV9 | CASSVDGSTDTQYF
TRBJ2-1 | TRBV7-2 | CASSSSGAYNEQFF
TRBJ2-7 | TRBV5-4 | CASSSSRDSYEQYF
TRBJ1-2 | TRBV5-6 | CASSLDPGSNYGYTF
TRBJ1-5 | TRBV6-5 | CASSYSRGGQPQHF
TRBJ2-3 | TRBV29-1 | CSVRAGTSTDTQYF
TRBJ2-1 | TRBV20-1 | CSAPDRMGQFF
TRBJ1-2 | TRBV24-1 | CATGTGLSGYTF
TRBJ2-4 | TRBV3-1/TRBV3-2 | CASSPRFPENIQYF
TRBJ2-7 | TRBV5-1 | CASSSYFYEQYF
TRBJ2-3 | TRBV9 | CASSVVSSGIADTQYF
TRBJ2-7 | TRBV27 | CASSLWPSYEQYF
TRBJ2-1 | TRBV30 | CAWSASSYNEQFF